The 15 T cell receptor beta chains below come from one sample, sequenced in a study of cytomegalovirus exposure and HLA in healthy donors. PCR amplification relied on 60 Vbeta primers (plus 13 Jbeta primers). Sequencing used immunoSEQ multiplex PCR; TCRdb keeps in-frame clones, though not all of them. The sample has about 130,000 clones, roughly four fifths seen once. The sample consisted of PBMCs. The receptors come from a male donor in good health and CMV-seropositive.

This clone was seen only once. V gene TRBV7-2 combines with J gene TRBJ2-1, with a possible D match to TRBD1 (5 bases). Germline V gene lookup returns CDR1 SGHTA and CDR2 FQGNSA. Deletions cut 5 bases from V and 13 bases from J, with 18 bases between. The CDR3 extends over 13 amino acids. The DNA for the CDR3 is TGTGCCAGCAGCGCACGCCATGATCAGGGACAGTTCTTC. Amino acids: CASSARHDQGQFF.

The V call is TRBV9, the J call TRBJ2-7, with D maybe TRBD2 (6 bases). Trimming removed 0 bases at V and 0 bases at J, with 10 bases between. The CDR3 loop spans 15 amino acids. Germline V gives CDR1 SGDLS, CDR2 YYNGEE. The CDR3 region is CASSVGGESSYEQYF. DNA of the CDR3: TGTGCCAGCAGCGTAGGCGGGGAGAGCTCCTACGAGCAGTACTTC.

This clone appeared a single time. The chain employs TRBV10-3 and TRBJ2-7; 8 positions agree with TRBD2. The V gene's germline CDR1 is ENHRY and CDR2 SYGVKD. V gave up 3 bases and J gave up 2 bases; unmatched junction bases: 6. The CDR3 runs to 15 residues. The CDR3 sequence is CAISDLTSAAYEQYF. As DNA, the CDR3 is TGTGCCATCAGTGACTTGACTAGCGCCGCCTACGAGCAGTACTTC.

V usage is TRBV7-2 and J usage is TRBJ2-1; a possible D gene is TRBD1 (6 bases). CDR1 and CDR2 from the germline V gene are SGHTA and FQGNSA. V shed 0 bases and J shed 5 bases, with 11 bases lying between them. The CDR3 loop spans 15 amino acids. The CDR3 loop reads CASSLAGGTNNEQFF. The CDR3 DNA reads TGTGCCAGCAGCTTAGCTGGGGGCACCAACAATGAGCAGTTCTTC.

The chain is built from TRBV28 and TRBJ1-2, with D perhaps TRBD1 (6 bases). With 10 bases removed from V and 1 base from J, the gap between germline ends came to 13 bases. This CDR3 has 13 residues. Germline V CDR1 and CDR2: MDHEN, SYDVKM. In DNA form, the CDR3 reads TGTGCCACCCAGCTACAGGGTAACTATGGCTACACCTTC. This sequence encodes CATQLQGNYGYTF.

This sequence joins TRBV7-6 and TRBJ2-4; D possibly corresponds to TRBD2 (6 bases). V lost 5 bases, J lost 11 bases, and 16 bases lay in between. Germline CDR1 SGHVS, CDR2 FNYEAQ. The CDR3 covers 13 residues. CDR3 DNA sequence: TGTGCCAGCAGCCACGAGCTGGGGGGTTTTCAGTACTTC. The encoded protein is CASSHELGGFQYF.

The rearrangement uses TRBV30 and TRBJ2-2; the D gene is possibly TRBD2 (7 bases). Trimming took 3 bases from V and 7 from J, leaving 15 bases between them. From germline, CDR1 is GTSNPN and CDR2 SVGIG (reference sequence). This CDR3 is built from 14 residues. Here the CDR3 DNA reads TGTGCCTGGAGGCCAGGGGTAGCGGGCGGGGAGCTGTTTTTT. Residues: CAWRPGVAGGELFF. Based on the CDR3 plus reference TRBV30 and TRBJ2-2, the full variable domain is SQTIHQWPATLVQPVGSPLSLECTVEGTSNPNLYWYRQAAGRGLQLLFYSVGIGQISSEVPQNLSASRPQDRQFILSSKKLLLSDSGFYLCAWRPGVAGGELFFGEGSRLTVL.

The V call is TRBV7-3, the J call TRBJ2-7; tentative D call: TRBD2 (6 bases). V lost 7 bases to trimming and J lost 0 bases, with 16 bases between them. Germline V gives CDR1 SGHTA, CDR2 FQGTGA. The CDR3 runs 15 residues. The CDR3 DNA reads as TGTGCCAGCACCCATGGGGGGACCTTCTCCTACGAGCAGTACTTC. This translates into CASTHGGTFSYEQYF.

The J gene is TRBJ2-2, the V gene TRBV6-1; tentative D call: TRBD2 (6 bases). The germline V and J ends were trimmed by 4 bases and 1 base, with 13 bases remaining between them. This CDR3 is 16 amino acids long. Germline V gene sequence: CDR1 MNHNS, CDR2 SASEGT. CDR3 loop: CASSGGTLGNTGELFF. CDR3 nucleotides: TGTGCCAGCAGTGGGGGGACTCTAGGGAACACCGGGGAGCTGTTTTTT.

The rearrangement links TRBV5-1 to TRBJ2-7; D remains ambiguous. V was clipped by 0 bases and J by 4 bases, with 8 bases between them. Germline V gene lookup returns CDR1 SGHRS and CDR2 YFSETQ. This CDR3 has 13 residues. The CDR3 reads CASSLEQNYEQYF. Written as DNA, the CDR3 is TGCGCCAGCAGCTTGGAACAGAATTACGAGCAGTACTTC.

The chain recombines TRBV20-1 with TRBJ1-1; D is unclear. V was trimmed by 5 bases and J by 10 bases, leaving 5 bases between them. This CDR3 is built from 8 residues. Germline CDR1 and CDR2: DFQATT and SNEGSKA (reference sequence). As DNA, the CDR3 is TGCAGTGCTCCCGGAGCTTTCTTT. As protein: CSAPGAFF.

The rearrangement joins TRBV7-2 to TRBJ2-3; 13 nucleotides agree with TRBD2. V dropped 5 bases and J dropped 4; count of bases not matched to a gene: 9. The CDR3 spans 17 residues. Germline assignment: CDR1 SGHTA and CDR2 FQGNSA. The CDR3 spells CASSLRGLAGVPDTQYF. For the CDR3, the DNA is TGTGCCAGCAGCCTGCGCGGACTAGCGGGAGTTCCAGATACGCAGTATTTT.

The V gene is TRBV5-6, the J gene TRBJ2-3, with D perhaps matching TRBD2 (5 bases). Trimming shortened V by 2 bases and J by 6 bases, and 22 bases separated the two germline ends. This CDR3 has 17 amino acids. The V gene's germline CDR1 is SGHDT and CDR2 YYEEEE. As DNA, the CDR3 is TGTGCCAGCAGCTTAGGAAGACTCCGGACTGGAGGCGATACGCAGTATTTT. Residues: CASSLGRLRTGGDTQYF. Supplemented by reference TRBV5-6 and TRBJ2-3, the full variable domain reads DAGVTQSPTHLIKTRGQQVTLRCSPKSGHDTVSWYQQALGQGPQFIFQYYEEEERQRGNFPDRFSGHQFPNYSSELNVNALLLGDSALYLCASSLGRLRTGGDTQYFGPGTRLTVL.

This chain links TRBV18 with TRBJ2-3; 10 nucleotides agree with TRBD2. The V gene end was trimmed by 3 bases and the J gene end by 5 bases; junction bases not matched to a gene: 11. Germline V lookup: CDR1 KGHSH, CDR2 LQKENI. This CDR3 spans 17 amino acids. CDR3 nucleotides: TGTGCCAGCTCACCGCTGGCTAGCGGGAGCAAGGGAGATACGCAGTATTTT. It codes for CASSPLASGSKGDTQYF. The whole variable domain, filled in from reference TRBV18 and TRBJ2-3, reads NAGVMQNPRHLVRRRGQEARLRCSPMKGHSHVYWYRQLPEEGLKFMVYLQKENIIDESGMPKERFSAEFPKEGPSILRIQQVVRGDSAAYFCASSPLASGSKGDTQYFGPGTRLTVL.

CDR3: CASSLDIGTSRYEQYF. The CDR3 DNA sequence: TGTGCCAGCAGCTTAGATATCGGGACTAGCAGGTACGAGCAGTACTTC. The V gene is TRBV7-2, the J gene TRBJ2-7; 9 bases map to TRBD2. The ends lost 1 base at V and 4 bases at J; junction bases unmatched: 8. CDR1 and CDR2 from the germline V gene are SGHTA and FQGNSA. CDR3 length: 16 amino acids.